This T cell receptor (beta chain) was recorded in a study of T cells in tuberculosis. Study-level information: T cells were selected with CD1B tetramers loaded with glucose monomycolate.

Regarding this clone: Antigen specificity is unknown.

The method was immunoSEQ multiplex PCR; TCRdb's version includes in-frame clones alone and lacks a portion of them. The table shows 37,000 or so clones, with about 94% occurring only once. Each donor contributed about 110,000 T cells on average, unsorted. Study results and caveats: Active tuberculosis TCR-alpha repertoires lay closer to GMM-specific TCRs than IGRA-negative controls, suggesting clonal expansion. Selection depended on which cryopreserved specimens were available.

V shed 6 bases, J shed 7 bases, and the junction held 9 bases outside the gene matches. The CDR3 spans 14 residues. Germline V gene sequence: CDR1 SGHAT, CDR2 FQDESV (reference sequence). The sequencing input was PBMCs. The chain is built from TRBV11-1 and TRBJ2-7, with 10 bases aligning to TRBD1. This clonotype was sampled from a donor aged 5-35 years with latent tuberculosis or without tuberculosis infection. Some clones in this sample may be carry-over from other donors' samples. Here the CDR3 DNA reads TGTGCCAGCAGTAGCGGGACAGGGGCTTTGGAGCAGTACTTC. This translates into CASSSGTGALEQYF.